A selection of T cell receptor beta chains follows, all from one sample in a study of T cells in Graves' hyperthyroidism and ophthalmopathy. TCRdb independently ran MiXCR on the multiplex PCR reads; one entry per CDR3 protein. The sample has hundreds of thousands of distinct CDR3 sequences, over 15% seen once; the top ten hold 15% to 20%. The sequenced sample consisted of blood. All receptors derive from a young woman with Graves' hyperthyroidism. Both conserved end residues are part of each CDR3. The order of the fields is CDR3 length, clone size, V gene, J gene, D gene, CDR3 DNA, CDR3 protein. The D gene is left open where the match is weak. Size is omitted from some rows. Given values are once, few, many or a class for expanded clones.

15	.	TRBV20-1	TRBJ2-1	.	TGCAGTGCTACCCCGGCTAAGGGCCGTTACAATGAGCAGTTCTTC	CSATPAKGRYNEQFF
13	few	TRBV4-1	TRBJ1-4	.	TGCGCCAGCAGCACAATCAACCGGGGCGAACTGTTTTTT	CASSTINRGELFF
14	.	TRBV12-3/TRBV12-4	TRBJ1-4	TRBD1	TGTGCCAGCAGTATTTCGACAGGGACAGAAAAACTGTTTTTT	CASSISTGTEKLFF
15	many	TRBV5-4	TRBJ1-1	TRBD1	TGTGCCAGCAGCCTAAGGGACAGGGAGTTGACTGAAGCTTTCTTT	CASSLRDRELTEAFF
15	few	TRBV5-1	TRBJ2-2	TRBD1	TGCGCCAGCAGCAGCGGACAGGGGACCATCGGGGAGCTGTTTTTT	CASSSGQGTIGELFF
15	.	TRBV6-5	TRBJ1-2	.	TGTGCCAGCAGTTACGCAAGACAGGACTACTATGGCTACACCTTC	CASSYARQDYYGYTF
15	.	TRBV18	TRBJ1-5	.	TGTGCCAGCTCACCCCAGGGAAGTGGAGATCAGCCCCAGCATTTT	CASSPQGSGDQPQHF
16	many	TRBV24-1	TRBJ2-3	.	TGTGCCACCACGTTCAGTCCCTCAGGGTCTGCAGATACGCAGTATTTT	CATTFSPSGSADTQYF
16	.	TRBV24-1	TRBJ2-7	.	TGTGCCACCAGTGATTGGGGAGGGGGCAAGTCTCACGAGCAGTACTTC	CATSDWGGGKSHEQYF
16	.	TRBV4-3	TRBJ1-4	TRBD1	TGCGCCAGCAGCCAAGACGTGACAGGGTGGCGTGAAAAACTGTTTTTT	CASSQDVTGWREKLFF
16	few	TRBV20-1	TRBJ1-1	TRBD1	TGCAGTGCTAGAGGGGACAGGGGAGGGGAGAACACTGAAGCTTTCTTT	CSARGDRGGENTEAFF
12	.	TRBV15	TRBJ1-1	.	TGTGCCACCGCTAGGGTAGGGACTGAAGCTTTCTTT	CATARVGTEAFF
13	few	TRBV5-1	TRBJ2-5	.	TGCGCCAGCAGCTTGGAGATCTCAGAGACCCAGTACTTC	CASSLEISETQYF
19	many	TRBV12-3/TRBV12-4	TRBJ2-1	TRBD2	TGTGCCAGCAGTTCTATCGGACTAGCGGGGACGAGCTCCTACAATGAGCAGTTCTTC	CASSSIGLAGTSSYNEQFF
12	many	TRBV9	TRBJ1-2	.	TGTGCCAGCAGCGTAGCCGCTTCGGGCTACACCTTC	CASSVAASGYTF
14	few	TRBV11-2	TRBJ1-6	.	TGTGCCAGCAGCCGGCAGGGAAATAAGTCACCCCTCCACTTT	CASSRQGNKSPLHF
17	few	TRBV7-2	TRBJ1-2	.	TGTGCCAGCAGCTTAGCGAGCATTAAGGGACAAGACTATGGCTACACCTTC	CASSLASIKGQDYGYTF
17	once	TRBV2	TRBJ2-5	TRBD2	TGTGCCAGCAGTGATGCCGACCTAGCGGGACTTAAAGAGACCCAGTACTTC	CASSDADLAGLKETQYF
16	many	TRBV11-2	TRBJ2-1	TRBD2	TGTGCCAGCAAATACCGGACTAGCGGGACCGACAATGAGCAGTTCTTC	CASKYRTSGTDNEQFF
15	few	TRBV11-2	TRBJ2-3	TRBD2	TGTGCCAGCAGCTTAGTAGCGGGGCCCACAGATACGCAGTATTTT	CASSLVAGPTDTQYF
14	.	TRBV5-1	TRBJ2-7	.	TGCGCCAGCAGCTTTCAGGGGCACACCTACGAGCAGTACTTC	CASSFQGHTYEQYF
14	many	TRBV2	TRBJ1-5	.	TGTGCCAGCAGTGACCGGTACTCGAATCAGCCCCAGCATTTT	CASSDRYSNQPQHF
15	few	TRBV29-1	TRBJ2-5	TRBD2	TGCAGCGTTGACGTTCTGGGACTAGGCCAAGAGACCCAGTACTTC	CSVDVLGLGQETQYF
17	.	TRBV5-1	TRBJ2-4	TRBD1	TGCGCCAGCAGCCTAAGCGTCAGGACAGGGGGCACGAACATTCAGTACTTC	CASSLSVRTGGTNIQYF
14	many	TRBV24-1	TRBJ1-1	.	TGTGCCACCAGTGATTCCCTTCCTGGGACAGAAGCTTTCTTT	CATSDSLPGTEAFF
15	once	TRBV19	TRBJ2-3	.	TGTGCCAGTAGTCCCTTAGCGGCTATTACAGATACGCAGTATTTT	CASSPLAAITDTQYF
11	few	TRBV29-1	TRBJ2-7	.	TGCAGCGTTGAGTCCCAACACGAGCAGTACTTC	CSVESQHEQYF